A single sample gave rise to the 9 T cell receptor beta chains below, sequenced in a study of CD8+CD57+ T cells in acquired aplastic anemia. TCR beta VDJ and CDR3 profiles were obtained from a genomic DNA template. TCRdb redid the calling of the reads with MiXCR, one entry per CDR3 protein. The sample contains 35,000 to 45,000 distinct CDR3 sequences, 65% to 70% of which appear only once. Sequenced input: sorted CD4+, CD8+, or CD8+CD57+ T cells (not recorded which) from PBMCs. The receptors were gathered from a human donor in good health, serving as a control.

The chain is built from TRBV7-3 and TRBJ1-2; D gene ambiguous. The CDR3 contains 14 residues. The V gene lost 5 bases and the J gene lost 1 base, with 11 bases spanning the gap. Germline V gene data show CDR1 as SGHTA and CDR2 as FQGTGA. For the CDR3, the DNA is TGTGCCAGCAGCCCGGGCCCTAATAACTATGGCTACACCTTC. Residues: CASSPGPNNYGYTF.

The chain recombines TRBV24-1 with TRBJ1-1, with D unclear. V shed 4 bases and J shed 5 bases, with 10 bases lying between them. CDR1 and CDR2 from the germline V gene are KGHDR and SFDVKD. This CDR3 has 13 residues. The CDR3 DNA follows: TGTGCCACCAGTGACCCCACCCAGACTGAAGCTTTCTTT. Translating gives CATSDPTQTEAFF.

The chain couples TRBV5-1 to TRBJ1-4; D gene uncertain. This CDR3 is 13 amino acids long. Trimming took off 3 bases at V and 8 bases at J, with 11 bases between the two ends. The germline V gene encodes CDR1 SGHRS and CDR2 YFSETQ. CDR3 in DNA: TGCGCCAGCAGCTCAGAGGGATGGGAAAAACTGTTTTTT. It translates to CASSSEGWEKLFF.

This sequence joins TRBV20-1 and TRBJ2-7; 11 bases line up with TRBD2. Germline CDR1 reads DFQATT; CDR2 reads SNEGSKA (reference sequence). CDR3 size: 13 residues. With 7 bases clipped from V and 2 bases from J, the junction kept 4 bases outside the gene matches. In nucleotides, the CDR3 is TGCAGTGTTCGGGGACTAGCGGCCTACGAGCAGTACTTC. Translation: CSVRGLAAYEQYF.

The rearrangement uses TRBV15 and TRBJ2-7, with D unresolved. This CDR3 contains 12 residues. The germline V gene has CDR1 LNHNV and CDR2 YYDKDF (reference sequence). Trimming removed 7 bases at V and 3 bases at J, with 10 bases between. Written as DNA, the CDR3 is TGTGCCACCATCTGGCCCCACTACGAGCAGTACTTC. It translates to CATIWPHYEQYF.

For this clonotype: Since no conserved phenylalanine or tryptophan closes the CDR3, a read error is the likely cause. This chain joins TRBV25-1 and TRBJ2-7; a possible D gene is TRBD2 (6 bases). Germline V gene sequence: CDR1 MGHDK, CDR2 SYGVNS. V shed 2 bases and J shed 2 bases, with 13 bases lying between them. The CDR3 extends over 15 amino acids. CDR3 sequence (DNA): TGTGCCAGCAGTGAAACCGGGACTCCCCCCTACGAGCAGTACTCC. Protein: CASSETGTPPYEQYS.

This chain uses TRBV12-3 or TRBV12-4 with TRBJ1-3; D is unclear. The CDR3 sequence is 13 residues long. V was clipped by 11 bases and J by 0 bases, with 11 bases between them. CDR3 amino acids: CAQSRNSGNTIYF. In DNA form, the CDR3 reads TGTGCCCAGTCGCGGAACTCTGGAAACACCATATATTTT.

CDR3 protein: CASSSRWTEETQYF. The CDR3 DNA reads as TGTGCCAGCAGCTCACGATGGACAGAAGAGACCCAGTACTTC. The J gene is TRBJ2-5, the V gene TRBV7-2, with D maybe TRBD1 (6 bases). V dropped 4 bases and J dropped 3 bases, with 12 bases sitting between them. This CDR3 comprises 14 residues. Germline-derived CDR1 and CDR2 are SGHTA and FQGNSA.

The J gene is TRBJ2-7, the V gene TRBV11-1, with 9 positions matching TRBD1. CDR1 and CDR2 (germline): SGHAT, FQDESV (reference sequence). J was trimmed by 4 bases and V by 4 bases; bases with no gene match: 11. The CDR3 has 16 amino acids. The DNA of the CDR3 is TGTGCCAGCAGCTCTACAGCTTCCGGGACAGGGTACGAGCAGTACTTC. Protein product: CASSSTASGTGYEQYF. Together with reference TRBV11-1 and TRBJ2-7, the CDR3 gives the full variable domain: EAEVAQSPRYKITEKSQAVAFWCDPISGHATLYWYRQILGQGPELLVQFQDESVVDDSQLPKDRFSAERLKGVDSTLKIQPAELGDSAMYLCASSSTASGTGYEQYFGPGTRLTVT.